Listed below are T cell receptor beta chains from one sample, sequenced in a study of blood T cell repertoires in COVID-19. The repertoire was sequenced with immunoSEQ multiplex PCR; TCRdb's copy has only in-frame clones and lacks some. The repertoire includes 310,000 or so clones, more than 70% of them detected once, and under 2% sits in the top ten. Sequenced input: peripheral blood. These receptors all come from a woman aged 45-65 years with acute or convalescent COVID-19. Each CDR3 is given with its conserved first and last residue. The order of the fields is V gene, clone size, J gene, D gene, CDR3 protein, CDR3 DNA. A D gene is named only where the DNA matches it firmly. Clone size is given for some rows only: seen once, a few or many times, or a class if the clone is expanded.

V gene: TRBV7-2
clone size: .
J gene: TRBJ2-4
D gene: .
CDR3 protein: CASSADRPVTGDIQYF
CDR3 DNA: TGTGCCAGCAGCGCAGATAGACCCGTGACGGGGGACATTCAGTACTTC

V gene: TRBV19
clone size: .
J gene: TRBJ2-2
D gene: TRBD1
CDR3 protein: CAGSAGTGGTGELFF
CDR3 DNA: TGTGCCGGATCAGCGGGGACAGGGGGCACCGGGGAGCTGTTTTTT

V gene: TRBV7-8
clone size: .
J gene: TRBJ2-5
D gene: TRBD1
CDR3 protein: CASNPRQGARETQYF
CDR3 DNA: TGTGCCAGCAACCCGAGACAGGGGGCTAGGGAGACCCAGTACTTC

V gene: TRBV11-2
clone size: .
J gene: TRBJ2-1
D gene: .
CDR3 protein: CASSPLRAMSSYNEQFF
CDR3 DNA: TGTGCCAGCAGCCCTCTGAGGGCCATGAGCTCCTACAATGAGCAGTTCTTC

V gene: TRBV27
clone size: .
J gene: TRBJ2-7
D gene: .
CDR3 protein: CASSHQGYEQYF
CDR3 DNA: TGTGCCAGCAGTCACCAGGGATACGAGCAGTACTTC

V gene: TRBV4-1
clone size: once
J gene: TRBJ2-6
D gene: TRBD1
CDR3 protein: CASSRDRGSGANVLTF
CDR3 DNA: TGCGCCAGCAGCCGGGACAGGGGTTCTGGGGCCAACGTCCTGACTTTC

V gene: TRBV27
clone size: .
J gene: TRBJ2-1
D gene: TRBD1
CDR3 protein: CASSSYRGPYNEQFF
CDR3 DNA: TGTGCCAGCAGTTCCTACAGGGGCCCCTACAATGAGCAGTTCTTC

V gene: TRBV6-6
clone size: .
J gene: TRBJ2-5
D gene: TRBD1
CDR3 protein: CASSRDRAETQYF
CDR3 DNA: TGTGCCAGCAGTCGCGACAGGGCGGAGACCCAGTACTTC

V gene: TRBV4-1
clone size: .
J gene: TRBJ2-1
D gene: TRBD2
CDR3 protein: CASSQDFRAGGPHEQFF
CDR3 DNA: TGCGCCAGCAGCCAAGACTTCAGGGCGGGAGGCCCCCATGAGCAGTTCTTC

V gene: TRBV4-1
clone size: .
J gene: TRBJ2-1
D gene: TRBD2
CDR3 protein: CASSQGGLAGRNEQFF
CDR3 DNA: TGCGCCAGCAGCCAAGGGGGACTAGCGGGACGAAATGAGCAGTTCTTC

V gene: TRBV2
clone size: .
J gene: TRBJ2-7
D gene: TRBD1
CDR3 protein: CASSPGQGAYEQYF
CDR3 DNA: TGTGCCAGCAGCCCCGGACAGGGCGCCTACGAGCAGTACTTC

V gene: TRBV24-1
clone size: .
J gene: TRBJ1-3
D gene: TRBD1
CDR3 protein: CATSDSGGSGNTIYF
CDR3 DNA: TGTGCCACCAGTGATTCAGGGGGCTCCGGAAACACCATATATTTT

V gene: TRBV6-4
clone size: .
J gene: TRBJ2-2
D gene: TRBD1
CDR3 protein: CASKDRVGGELFF
CDR3 DNA: TGTGCCAGCAAGGACAGGGTCGGCGGGGAGCTGTTTTTT

V gene: TRBV12-3/TRBV12-4
clone size: once
J gene: TRBJ2-7
D gene: .
CDR3 protein: CASSLSGYEQYF
CDR3 DNA: TGTGCCAGCAGCTTGTCCGGCTACGAGCAGTACTTC

V gene: TRBV7-3
clone size: few
J gene: TRBJ2-5
D gene: .
CDR3 protein: CASSSSSVETQYF
CDR3 DNA: TGTGCCAGCAGCTCTTCTAGCGTGGAGACCCAGTACTTC

V gene: TRBV29-1
clone size: .
J gene: TRBJ2-5
D gene: TRBD1
CDR3 protein: CSVVPGTGLETQYF
CDR3 DNA: TGCAGCGTCGTTCCCGGGACAGGGTTAGAGACCCAGTACTTC

V gene: TRBV27
clone size: .
J gene: TRBJ2-7
D gene: .
CDR3 protein: CASSDPGTNRYEQYF
CDR3 DNA: TGTGCCAGCAGTGACCCCGGGACAAACCGATACGAGCAGTACTTC

V gene: TRBV2
clone size: .
J gene: TRBJ1-4
D gene: .
CDR3 protein: CASSAQGAANEKLFF
CDR3 DNA: TGTGCCAGCAGTGCACAGGGAGCGGCTAATGAAAAACTGTTTTTT

V gene: TRBV30
clone size: .
J gene: TRBJ1-5
D gene: TRBD1
CDR3 protein: CAWSAGTVYSNQPQHF
CDR3 DNA: TGTGCCTGGAGTGCCGGGACAGTTTATAGCAATCAGCCCCAGCATTTT

V gene: TRBV11-2
clone size: .
J gene: TRBJ2-5
D gene: .
CDR3 protein: CASSLVLSGLETQYF
CDR3 DNA: TGTGCCAGCAGCTTAGTCCTTTCCGGTTTGGAGACCCAGTACTTC

V gene: TRBV11-3
clone size: .
J gene: TRBJ2-3
D gene: TRBD2
CDR3 protein: CASSQGLAGGPQDTQYF
CDR3 DNA: TGTGCCAGCAGCCAGGGACTAGCGGGAGGGCCTCAAGATACGCAGTATTTT

V gene: TRBV7-9
clone size: .
J gene: TRBJ2-7
D gene: .
CDR3 protein: CASSLVRASYEQYF
CDR3 DNA: TGTGCCAGCAGCTTAGTGCGCGCGAGCTACGAGCAGTACTTC

V gene: TRBV6-4
clone size: .
J gene: TRBJ2-3
D gene: .
CDR3 protein: CASSDRPSATDTQYF
CDR3 DNA: TGTGCCAGCAGTGATCGGCCTAGCGCCACAGATACGCAGTATTTT

V gene: TRBV5-1
clone size: .
J gene: TRBJ2-7
D gene: TRBD1
CDR3 protein: CASSLGEDRGFYEQYF
CDR3 DNA: TGCGCCAGCAGCTTGGGGGAGGACAGGGGGTTTTACGAGCAGTACTTC

V gene: TRBV2
clone size: few
J gene: TRBJ2-1
D gene: .
CDR3 protein: CASGRQRHNEQFF
CDR3 DNA: TGTGCCAGCGGCAGACAGAGACACAATGAGCAGTTCTTC

V gene: TRBV3-1/TRBV3-2
clone size: .
J gene: TRBJ1-5
D gene: .
CDR3 protein: CASSQALTAAGQPQHF
CDR3 DNA: TGTGCCAGCAGCCAAGCCCTTACGGCGGCGGGTCAGCCCCAGCATTTT

V gene: TRBV5-1
clone size: once
J gene: TRBJ1-5
D gene: TRBD1
CDR3 protein: CASSPDRAHQPQHF
CDR3 DNA: TGCGCCAGCAGCCCCGACAGGGCTCACCAGCCCCAGCATTTT

V gene: TRBV7-9
clone size: .
J gene: TRBJ2-1
D gene: TRBD2
CDR3 protein: CASSLAAGWSYNEQFF
CDR3 DNA: TGTGCCAGCAGCTTAGCAGCGGGATGGTCCTACAATGAGCAGTTCTTC

V gene: TRBV9
clone size: .
J gene: TRBJ2-3
D gene: .
CDR3 protein: CASSANQVFYTDTQYF
CDR3 DNA: TGTGCCAGCAGCGCGAATCAGGTGTTTTACACAGATACGCAGTATTTT

V gene: TRBV27
clone size: .
J gene: TRBJ2-1
D gene: TRBD2
CDR3 protein: CASSLWAAGGRNEQFF
CDR3 DNA: TGTGCCAGCAGTTTATGGGCTGCGGGAGGTAGGAATGAGCAGTTCTTC

V gene: TRBV5-1
clone size: .
J gene: TRBJ1-4
D gene: TRBD1
CDR3 protein: CASKGQRNEKLFF
CDR3 DNA: TGCGCCAGCAAGGGACAGAGAAATGAAAAACTGTTTTTT

V gene: TRBV11-2
clone size: .
J gene: TRBJ2-1
D gene: TRBD1
CDR3 protein: CARRTGFHNEQFF
CDR3 DNA: TGTGCCAGGAGGACAGGGTTCCACAATGAGCAGTTCTTC

V gene: TRBV5-4
clone size: .
J gene: TRBJ2-7
D gene: .
CDR3 protein: CASSPDSGDNSYEQYF
CDR3 DNA: TGTGCCAGCAGCCCCGACAGCGGGGACAACTCCTACGAGCAGTACTTC

V gene: TRBV5-1
clone size: few
J gene: TRBJ1-1
D gene: .
CDR3 protein: CASSLETGGRTEAFF
CDR3 DNA: TGCGCCAGCAGCTTGGAGACCGGAGGAAGGACTGAAGCTTTCTTT

V gene: TRBV30
clone size: once
J gene: TRBJ1-3
D gene: .
CDR3 protein: CACRPVQGSGNTIYF
CDR3 DNA: TGTGCCTGCCGACCGGTACAGGGATCTGGAAACACCATATATTTT

V gene: TRBV4-1
clone size: .
J gene: TRBJ1-2
D gene: TRBD1
CDR3 protein: CASSQTDREAGYTF
CDR3 DNA: TGCGCCAGCAGCCAGACAGACAGGGAGGCTGGCTACACCTTC

V gene: TRBV27
clone size: .
J gene: TRBJ2-3
D gene: TRBD1
CDR3 protein: CASSLAGQASTDTQYF
CDR3 DNA: TGTGCCAGCAGTTTAGCGGGACAGGCTAGCACAGATACGCAGTATTTT

V gene: TRBV10-3
clone size: .
J gene: TRBJ2-3
D gene: TRBD2
CDR3 protein: CAISLAGGQGDTQYF
CDR3 DNA: TGTGCCATCAGCCTAGCGGGAGGTCAGGGAGATACGCAGTATTTT

V gene: TRBV29-1
clone size: .
J gene: TRBJ2-5
D gene: .
CDR3 protein: CSVDSQETQYF
CDR3 DNA: TGCAGCGTTGACAGCCAAGAGACCCAGTACTTC

V gene: TRBV28
clone size: .
J gene: TRBJ2-7
D gene: TRBD2
CDR3 protein: CASSSLAGAFYEQYF
CDR3 DNA: TGTGCCAGCAGTTCCCTAGCGGGAGCTTTCTACGAGCAGTACTTC

V gene: TRBV7-9
clone size: .
J gene: TRBJ1-2
D gene: TRBD1
CDR3 protein: CASSLVGTDYGYTF
CDR3 DNA: TGTGCCAGCAGCTTAGTGGGGACAGACTATGGCTACACCTTC

V gene: TRBV10-3
clone size: .
J gene: TRBJ2-2
D gene: .
CDR3 protein: CALTGTLEGELFF
CDR3 DNA: TGTGCCTTGACCGGGACATTGGAGGGGGAGCTGTTTTTT

V gene: TRBV7-3
clone size: .
J gene: TRBJ2-2
D gene: TRBD2
CDR3 protein: CASSRVPSGTNTGELFF
CDR3 DNA: TGTGCCAGCAGCCGCGTTCCTAGCGGGACGAACACCGGGGAGCTGTTTTTT

V gene: TRBV4-1
clone size: .
J gene: TRBJ2-7
D gene: .
CDR3 protein: CASSRSESSGDPYEQYF
CDR3 DNA: TGCGCCAGCAGCCGATCGGAAAGCTCGGGAGACCCCTACGAGCAGTACTTC

V gene: TRBV28
clone size: once
J gene: TRBJ1-5
D gene: .
CDR3 protein: CASSNAQGRVPNQPQHF
CDR3 DNA: TGTGCCAGCAGTAATGCGCAGGGCAGGGTGCCCAATCAGCCCCAGCATTTT

V gene: TRBV5-8
clone size: few
J gene: TRBJ1-5
D gene: TRBD1
CDR3 protein: CASSLGDRANQPQHF
CDR3 DNA: TGTGCCAGCAGCTTGGGGGACAGGGCCAATCAGCCCCAGCATTTT

V gene: TRBV7-2
clone size: .
J gene: TRBJ2-7
D gene: .
CDR3 protein: CASSLGSSGYEQYF
CDR3 DNA: TGTGCCAGCAGCTTAGGGAGCAGTGGCTACGAGCAGTACTTC

V gene: TRBV7-2
clone size: .
J gene: TRBJ1-3
D gene: TRBD1
CDR3 protein: CASSLYGQELLSGNTIYF
CDR3 DNA: TGTGCCAGCAGCTTATATGGACAGGAGTTACTTTCTGGAAACACCATATATTTT